These T cell receptor beta chains were read from a single sample in a study of CXCR3-negative and CXCR3-positive naive CD8 T cells. Each CDR3 protein gets one entry in TCRdb, which reprocessed the 5' RACE reads and gives no DNA. Its table lists 48,000 or so distinct CDR3 sequences. Material: memory CD8+ T cells from blood. Receptor source: a human donor in good health. Some clones in this sample may be carry-over from other donors' samples. The CDR3 runs from the conserved cysteine through the conserved F or W.

v_gene,j_gene,CDR3aa
TRBV29-1,TRBJ2-7,CSVESETLPYEQYF
TRBV6-2/TRBV6-3,TRBJ2-3,CASSYSSTDTQYF
TRBV10-3,TRBJ1-5,CAISESIGTSNQPQHF
TRBV29-1,TRBJ1-1,CSVEATGGFLTEAFF
TRBV5-6,TRBJ2-7,CASSPGLASQEQYF
TRBV6-6,TRBJ2-3,CASIGSYGTDTQYF
TRBV4-3,TRBJ2-7,CASSPGLVGYEQYF
TRBV20-1,TRBJ1-6,CSAGWTGDNNSPLHF
TRBV20-1,TRBJ2-3,CSAREKEADTQYF
TRBV12-3/TRBV12-4,TRBJ2-3,CASSYFGTGTTDTQYF
TRBV6-1,TRBJ2-7,CASSVPDFEQYF
TRBV29-1,TRBJ2-7,CSVEAPARTNYEQYF
TRBV29-1,TRBJ2-2,CSVEEVTGELFF
TRBV19,TRBJ1-1,CASRELYRSGSEAFF
TRBV29-1,TRBJ2-7,CSVDLPGQGSYEQYF
TRBV20-1,TRBJ1-2,CSAPGAGGYTF
TRBV7-2,TRBJ2-7,CASSFFLGGTYEQYF
TRBV4-1,TRBJ2-2,CASAGLGTSGTGELFF
TRBV19,TRBJ2-7,CASSTTYEQYF
TRBV29-1,TRBJ1-3,CSVESVPGNTIYF
TRBV12-3/TRBV12-4,TRBJ2-5,CASSLGRRVQETQYF
TRBV4-3,TRBJ1-4,CASSQDGMGQGYEKLFF
TRBV20-1,TRBJ1-5,CSASPGTGGGQPQHF
TRBV6-2/TRBV6-3,TRBJ2-5,CASSSMTVSEKTQYF
TRBV29-1,TRBJ1-3,CSVVGGEGGNTIYF
TRBV9,TRBJ2-3,CASSVSTGATDTQYF